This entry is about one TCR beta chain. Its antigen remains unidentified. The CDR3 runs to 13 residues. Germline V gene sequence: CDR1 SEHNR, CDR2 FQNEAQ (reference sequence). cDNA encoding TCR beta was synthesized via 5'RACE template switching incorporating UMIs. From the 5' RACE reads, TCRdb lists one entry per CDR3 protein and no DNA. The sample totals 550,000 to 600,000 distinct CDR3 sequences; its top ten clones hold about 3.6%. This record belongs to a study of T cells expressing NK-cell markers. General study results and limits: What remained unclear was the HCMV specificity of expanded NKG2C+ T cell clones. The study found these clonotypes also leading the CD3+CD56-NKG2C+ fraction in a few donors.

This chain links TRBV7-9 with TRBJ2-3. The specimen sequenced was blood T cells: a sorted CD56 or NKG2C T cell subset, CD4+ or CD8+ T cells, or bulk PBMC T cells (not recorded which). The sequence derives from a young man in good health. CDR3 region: CASSPALVDTQYF.